The sequence of this TCR beta chain was determined in a study of OX40 agonist ivuxolimab in advanced cancers. About the research overall: At doses from 0.01 to 10 mg/kg, patients were given intravenous ivuxolimab every 2 weeks.

With regard to this clone: Its antigen is still unknown.

Study-level results: Among the least clonally expanded were partial responders at 0.1-3.0 mg/kg. Dose levels from 0.1 to 3.0 mg/kg saw CD4+ and CD8+ blood T cells expand clonally by week 6. Specificity for antigen went undetermined in the expanded peripheral T cells.

Germline lookup yields CDR1 MGHRA and CDR2 YSYEKL. V was clipped by 0 bases and J by 2 bases, with 8 bases between them. This CDR3 has 14 residues. Sequenced by immunoSEQ multiplex PCR; TCRdb stores in-frame clones only, minus some. The repertoire includes roughly 100,000 clones, roughly 89% of them detected once, and roughly 1.5% sits in the top ten. This specimen was CD4+ or CD8+ T cells sorted from blood, taken in a trial of the OX40 agonist ivuxolimab. The rearrangement uses TRBV4-1 and TRBJ2-7, with D possibly matching TRBD1 (5 bases). This sequence originates from an adult with an advanced solid tumor such as melanoma, head and neck, liver or kidney cancer. CDR3 sequence: CASSQDGAAYEQYF. In DNA form, the CDR3 reads TGCGCCAGCAGCCAAGATGGGGCAGCCTACGAGCAGTACTTC.